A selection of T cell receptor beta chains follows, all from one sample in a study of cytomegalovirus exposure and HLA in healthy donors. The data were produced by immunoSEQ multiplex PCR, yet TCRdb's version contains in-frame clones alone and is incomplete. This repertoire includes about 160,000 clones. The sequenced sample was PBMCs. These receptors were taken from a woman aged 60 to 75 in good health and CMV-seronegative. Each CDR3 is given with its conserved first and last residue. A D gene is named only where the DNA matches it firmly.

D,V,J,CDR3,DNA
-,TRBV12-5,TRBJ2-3,CASGLDPQGGTQYF,TGTGCTAGTGGTTTGGACCCGCAGGGGGGTACGCAGTATTTT
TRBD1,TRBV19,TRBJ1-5,CASSIWRDRGTHQPQHF,TGTGCCAGTAGTATTTGGAGGGACAGGGGAACCCATCAGCCCCAGCATTTT
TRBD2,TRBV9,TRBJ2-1,CASNRGGSYNEQFF,TGTGCCAGCAACCGGGGGGGGTCCTACAATGAGCAGTTCTTC
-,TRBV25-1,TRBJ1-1,CASSHPGIAEAFF,TGTGCCAGCAGTCACCCCGGGATCGCTGAAGCTTTCTTT
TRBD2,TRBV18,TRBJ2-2,CASSPRGLADTGELFF,TGTGCCAGCTCACCCCGGGGACTAGCGGACACCGGGGAGCTGTTTTTT
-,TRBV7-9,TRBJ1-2,CASSLVRQGSLGYTF,TGTGCCAGCAGCTTAGTCCGGCAGGGAAGTCTTGGCTACACCTTC
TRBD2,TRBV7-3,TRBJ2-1,CASSLGRESYNEQFF,TGTGCCAGCAGCTTGGGGCGGGAGTCCTACAATGAGCAGTTCTTC
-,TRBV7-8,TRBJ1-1,CASKGTRGDTEAFF,TGTGCCAGCAAGGGGACCAGGGGTGACACTGAAGCTTTCTTT
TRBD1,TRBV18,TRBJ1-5,CASSQGQGAQPQHF,TGTGCCAGCTCACAAGGACAGGGGGCTCAGCCCCAGCATTTT
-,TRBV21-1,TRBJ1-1,CASSRGQRGRGNTEAFF,TGTGCCAGCAGCAGAGGACAGCGAGGTCGTGGGAACACTGAAGCTTTCTTT
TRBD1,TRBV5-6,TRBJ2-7,CASSLQGQGVSYEQYF,TGTGCCAGCAGCTTGCAAGGACAGGGAGTATCCTACGAGCAGTACTTC
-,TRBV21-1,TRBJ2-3,CATSSGDQKDTQYF,TGTGCCACCTCTAGCGGGGACCAGAAGGATACGCAGTATTTT
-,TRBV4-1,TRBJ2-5,CASSQQSLARQYQETQYF,TGCGCCAGCAGCCAGCAGAGCCTAGCGCGGCAGTACCAAGAGACCCAGTACTTC
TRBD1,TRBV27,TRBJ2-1,CASSYRGRYNEQFF,TGTGCCAGCAGTTACAGGGGGAGGTACAATGAGCAGTTCTTC
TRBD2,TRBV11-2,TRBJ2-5,CASSLVGGAQETQYF,TGTGCCAGCAGCTTAGTCGGGGGGGCTCAAGAGACCCAGTACTTC
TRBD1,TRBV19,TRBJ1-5,CASSPNRGWEPQHF,TGTGCCAGTAGTCCCAACAGGGGCTGGGAGCCCCAGCATTTT
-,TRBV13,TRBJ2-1,CASSSVRPYNEQFF,TGTGCCAGCAGCTCGGTTCGCCCCTACAATGAGCAGTTCTTC
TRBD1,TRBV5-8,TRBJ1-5,CASSLSQGRRRNQPQHF,TGTGCCAGCAGCTTATCACAGGGGCGGCGTCGTAATCAGCCCCAGCATTTT
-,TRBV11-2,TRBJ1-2,CASSFLNGYTF,TGTGCCAGCAGCTTCCTTAATGGCTACACCTTC
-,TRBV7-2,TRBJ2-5,CASSPGVGETQYF,TGTGCCAGCAGCCCCGGGGTGGGGGAGACCCAGTACTTC
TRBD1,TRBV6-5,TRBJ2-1,CASSYSAGGYNEQFF,TGTGCCAGCAGTTACTCGGCAGGGGGCTACAATGAGCAGTTCTTC
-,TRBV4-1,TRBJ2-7,CASSPLGTTHEQYF,TGCGCCAGCAGCCCCCTAGGAACGACGCACGAGCAGTACTTC
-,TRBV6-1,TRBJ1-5,CASSEARGSPQHF,TGTGCCAGCAGTGAAGCGAGAGGGTCGCCCCAGCATTTT
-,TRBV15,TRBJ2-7,CATSGGLDEQYF,TGTGCCACCAGCGGGGGACTCGACGAGCAGTACTTC
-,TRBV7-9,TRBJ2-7,CASSFPGQGHEQYF,TGTGCCAGCAGCTTCCCTGGGCAGGGCCACGAGCAGTACTTC
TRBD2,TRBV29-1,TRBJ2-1,CSVHRGTSGDNEQFF,TGCAGCGTACACCGCGGGACTAGCGGGGACAATGAGCAGTTCTTC
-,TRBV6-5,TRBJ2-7,CASLDSISYEQYF,TGTGCCAGCCTTGACTCGATTAGCTACGAGCAGTACTTC
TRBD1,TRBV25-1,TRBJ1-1,CASTQGGPEAFF,TGTGCCAGCACACAGGGGGGGCCTGAAGCTTTCTTT
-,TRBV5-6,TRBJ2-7,CASSLGLRGEQYF,TGTGCCAGCAGCCTGGGACTCCGGGGTGAGCAGTACTTC
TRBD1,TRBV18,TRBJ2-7,CASSPIGTGQLDEQYF,TGTGCCAGCTCACCAATTGGGACAGGGCAGTTGGACGAGCAGTACTTC
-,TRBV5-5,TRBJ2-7,CASSLSVREIYEQYF,TGTGCCAGCAGCTTGAGCGTCCGGGAGATCTACGAGCAGTACTTC
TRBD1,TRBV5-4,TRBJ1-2,CASSFAGQGVGGYTF,TGTGCCAGCAGCTTCGCTGGACAGGGCGTTGGTGGCTACACCTTC
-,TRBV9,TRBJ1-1,CASSVGPENTEAFF,TGTGCCAGCAGCGTAGGCCCAGAGAACACTGAAGCTTTCTTT
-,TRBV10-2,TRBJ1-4,CASRDPNLGGGEKLFF,TGCGCCAGCAGGGACCCTAACCTTGGGGGCGGCGAAAAACTGTTTTTT
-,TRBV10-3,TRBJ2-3,CAISELGGGAGIGQYF,TGTGCCATCAGTGAACTTGGGGGGGGCGCGGGAATAGGTCAGTATTTT
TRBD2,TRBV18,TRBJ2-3,CASSGTSFYSTDTQYF,TGTGCCAGCTCAGGGACTAGCTTTTATAGCACAGATACGCAGTATTTT
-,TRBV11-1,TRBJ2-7,CASSLAPGSSSYEQYF,TGTGCCAGCAGCTTAGCCCCAGGGTCTAGCTCCTACGAGCAGTACTTC
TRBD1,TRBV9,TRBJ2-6,CASSREAGGANVLTF,TGTGCCAGCAGCAGAGAGGCAGGGGGAGCCAACGTCCTGACTTTC
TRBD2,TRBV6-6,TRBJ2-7,CASRSLAGGTYEQYF,TGTGCCAGCAGGTCCCTAGCGGGCGGCACCTACGAGCAGTACTTC
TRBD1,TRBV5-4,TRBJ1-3,CASSPGSDRGRNTIYF,TGTGCCAGCAGCCCCGGGTCGGACAGGGGCAGAAACACCATATATTTT
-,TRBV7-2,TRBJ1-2,CASSLGQGLYGYTF,TGTGCCAGCAGCTTAGGTCAGGGGCTCTATGGCTACACCTTC
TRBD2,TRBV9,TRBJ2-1,CASSPRSGRATYNEQFF,TGTGCCAGCAGCCCGAGAAGCGGGAGGGCCACCTACAATGAGCAGTTCTTC
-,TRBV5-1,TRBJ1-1,CASSLDRQYAEAFF,TGCGCCAGCAGCTTGGACCGACAATACGCTGAAGCTTTCTTT
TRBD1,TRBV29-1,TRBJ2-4,CSVKDRGAKNIQYF,TGCAGCGTTAAGGACAGGGGAGCCAAAAACATTCAGTACTTC
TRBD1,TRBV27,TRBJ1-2,CASSLEWGQGLNGYTF,TGTGCCAGCAGTTTGGAATGGGGACAGGGGTTAAATGGCTACACCTTC
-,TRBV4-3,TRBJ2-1,CASSQVDGVLYNEQFF,TGCGCCAGCAGCCAAGTGGACGGGGTATTATACAATGAGCAGTTCTTC
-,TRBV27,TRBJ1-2,CASSWAGSPYGYTF,TGTGCCAGCAGTTGGGCGGGCAGCCCCTATGGCTACACCTTC
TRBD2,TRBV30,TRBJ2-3,CAWSVWRTSSLAGVSGTDTQYF,TGTGCCTGGAGTGTATGGCGGACCTCGTCACTAGCGGGAGTGAGTGGCACAGATACGCAGTATTTT
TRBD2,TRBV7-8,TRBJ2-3,CASSLEAGASTDTQYF,TGTGCCAGCAGCTTAGAAGCGGGGGCCTCCACAGATACGCAGTATTTT
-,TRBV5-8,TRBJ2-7,CASSFSGTRLKEQYF,TGTGCCAGCAGCTTTTCCGGGACACGGCTGAAGGAGCAGTACTTC
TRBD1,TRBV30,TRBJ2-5,CAWSVKGAQGQYF,TGTGCCTGGAGTGTAAAGGGGGCGCAGGGCCAGTACTTC
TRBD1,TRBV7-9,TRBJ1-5,CASTADRDQPQHF,TGTGCCAGCACCGCAGACAGGGATCAGCCCCAGCATTTT
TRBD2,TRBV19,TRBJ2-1,CASTMGGSSYNEQFF,TGTGCCAGTACGATGGGGGGGTCATCCTACAATGAGCAGTTCTTC
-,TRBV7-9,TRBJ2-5,CASSGGSETQYF,TGTGCCAGCAGCGGAGGATCAGAGACCCAGTACTTC
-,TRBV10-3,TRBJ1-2,CAISASGDSYGYTF,TGTGCCATCAGTGCGTCCGGGGATAGCTATGGCTACACCTTC
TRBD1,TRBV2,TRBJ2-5,CASSANRGRGETQYF,TGTGCCAGCAGTGCCAACAGGGGACGAGGAGAGACCCAGTACTTC